This T cell receptor beta chain derives from a study of cytomegalovirus exposure and HLA in healthy donors (dated by TCRdb to the late 2010s). As for the study more broadly: An earlier analysis of approximately 640 of the donors reported more than 250 Gb of sequence data and 100 million to 140 million unique TCR beta sequences from 190 million or so T cells. An early release that covered roughly 600 HLA-typed donors contained around 300 gigabases of sequencing data and roughly 84 million unique TCR sequences. Of the approximately 400 genotyped donors, less than 90% were placed in the genetic ancestry cluster associated with self-reported Caucasian donors. The study was designed to test whether signatures of past pathogen exposure could be identified by cataloging public T cell receptors. The study used immunosequencing to profile the T cell repertoires of approximately 640 subjects and linked those repertoires to cytomegalovirus serostatus. Along with the approximately 650-subject first cohort, a separate validation cohort of 120 different subjects was used. The study combined high-throughput TCR immunosequencing, statistical association of individual TCRs with disease status, and machine learning to predict cytomegalovirus infection status. A later analysis re-examined previously published TCR beta repertoires from just over 650 donors and added high-resolution HLA genotyping to investigate patterns of TCR occurrence. In the later analysis, no new phenotypic data were used to find candidate immune exposures; instead, reliance was placed on TCR beta sequences and their occurrence across donors. An earlier analysis of approximately 630 of the donors applied high-throughput TCR beta sequencing to assess whether each TCR beta V gene segment acted as functional or pseudogenic. Donor age, sex, ethnicity and CMV serostatus were compiled alongside the repertoire data. A later genetic analysis took genome-wide SNP genotypes for about three fifths of the 666 donors and used that subset as a discovery cohort. All discovery cohort repertoires had been generated using a single sequencing platform. Class I and class II HLA loci were covered by the typing at four-digit resolution. Typing coverage differed by locus: A, B, C, DRB1 and DQB1 were typed in about 629-640 donors, DQA1 in 522, DPA1 in approximately 610, and DPB1 in about 450. Roughly five DR-DQ haplotypes were handled as single units for association and clustering because linkage in the cohort was strong. On average, about 200,000 unique TCR beta nucleotide sequences were sequenced per donor among 300 to 500 genotyped donors of the cohort, with 15% to 20% of those sequences being non-productive.

From its cysteine to its phenylalanine, the CDR3 spans 15 amino acids. The entry retains the CDR3 DNA only, 45 bases that are in frame from base 1. V is clipped by 7 bases and J by 2 bases, and the sequence between their germline boundaries is 12 bases long. The CDR1 and CDR2 encoded by the germline V gene are MNHEY and SVGAGI. The cohort comprised fewer than 700 healthy bone marrow donors. At the time of sampling, all cohort members were nominally healthy, though unrecorded immune exposures were likely present. The donor tested CMV seropositive and was one of the 289 seropositive cohort members. Every donor gave a peripheral blood sample, and the peripheral blood mononuclear cells from that sample were used for TCR beta sequencing. The Qiagen DNeasy Blood Extraction Kit was used to extract genomic DNA from the blood cell samples. What the work shows at the level of the full study, not this receptor alone: Most CMV-associated TCR beta chains appeared to be HLA-restricted in a later analysis, and the HLA associations seemed to be driven largely by CMV exposure. An earlier analysis of around 540 of the donors showed that most TCR beta V segments appeared in productive rearrangements either about 90% or about 30% of the time, which broadly matched IMGT annotations. Assigning TCR associations to individual alleles was difficult when HLA alleles, especially DR and DQ, strongly co-occurred. The study listed 150 to 200 TCR beta chains as associated with cytomegalovirus. The only immune exposure information available for the cohort was CMV serostatus. Because the 87-base-pair reads could not distinguish some IMGT-functional V segments, including TRBV6-2 and TRBV6-3, those segments were excluded. The authors suggested that the approach could potentially be extended to other disease states and immunological phenotypes. A later analysis found that HLA-associated TCR beta chains were more clonally expanded and had lower generation probabilities than equally common non-associated chains. In a later analysis, some 18,000 TCR beta sequences were associated with specific HLA alleles at a false discovery rate of 0.05. According to a later genetic analysis, donors in an Asian-associated ancestry cluster had fewer N-insertions in productive TCRs than the approximately 700-donor mean. A few of the identified cytomegalovirus-associated TCR beta chains were confirmed in vitro to be specific for cytomegalovirus antigens. A further reported finding was that TCR beta sequences accurately predicted the HLA-A and HLA-B alleles for most subjects in the first cohort. Presence/absence analyses assumed roughly uniform sequencing depth across donors, an assumption that may not hold. A cluster of highly shared sequence variants was judged likely to represent a technical artifact of the sequencing pipeline. Linkage disequilibrium might explain the correlated functional status among segregating V segments, but an unknown experimental factor could not be excluded. A later genetic analysis associated a missense DCLRE1C variant with V-gene and J-gene trimming of TCR beta chains, and an independent cohort replicated the association. Because HLA typing was unavailable for some donors at each locus, only the typed subset was used in association tests. Most TCR sequences were observed very rarely across donors, whereas some public TCRs were present in many individuals. The classifier was reported to diagnose cytomegalovirus status with high specificity and sensitivity in both the original and validation cohorts. A later analysis reported that several top co-occurrence clusters appeared linked to parvovirus B19, influenza, CMV and Epstein-Barr virus. A later analysis found that TCR association rates varied across HLA loci, with DRB1 alleles showing the most associated TCRs and HLA-C alleles the fewest. The cohort was sequenced for TCR beta chains only, and without alpha or paired-chain data the features that could be detected were limited. Because counts were too low, approximately 15 rarely observed V segments, including chromosome 9 orphons, were excluded from the earlier analysis of around 590 of the donors.

The method behind the library was the immunoSEQ multiplex PCR assay. A mixture of 60 forward primers for TCR Vbeta segments and 13 reverse primers for TCR Jbeta segments was used in the multiplex PCR. Amplification of the CDR3 region of rearranged TCR beta genes was performed with a multiplex PCR assay on genomic DNA. The amplified TCR beta libraries were sequenced on the Illumina HiSeq System as 87-base-pair reads. The authors processed their data as follows. In a later analysis, tens of millions of unique TCR beta chains were counted across the 500 to 850 repertoires, and roughly 11 million of these chains were shared by at least two donors. Raw reads were error-corrected and collapsed into unique sequences with a nearest-neighbor algorithm that merged closely related sequences to remove PCR and sequencing errors. CDR3 sequences were aligned to IMGT reference sequences to assign V, D and J gene segments. For a sequence to be retained, at least a six-nucleotide match to both a V gene segment and a J gene segment was required. A rearrangement counted as productive if the CDR3 had no stop codons and remained in frame with V and J, and every other rearrangement counted as non-productive. Following IMGT convention, CDR3 was defined as the stretch from the second conserved V-encoded cysteine up to the conserved J-encoded phenylalanine. The earlier analysis of about 610 of the donors excluded any sequence lacking an unambiguous match to a single V gene segment. An earlier analysis of fewer than 750 of the donors classified V segments as functional when productive rearrangements were above 56.7% and as segregating when the standard deviation between donors was above 5%. A statistical classification framework was built to diagnose cytomegalovirus status from the catalog of TCR beta chain sequences. A later analysis assigned V and J genes by comparing TCR nucleotide sequences with IMGT/GENE-DB human TR gene sequences. In a later analysis, CDR3 sequences and most-parsimonious VDJ recombination scenarios were assigned using the TCRdist pipeline. In a later analysis, each TCR beta chain was defined by its CDR3 amino acid sequence together with its V-gene family, and reads without a unique V-gene family were excluded. In a later analysis, a few hundred highly shared, low-generation-probability nucleotide sequences were removed to address suspected cross-contamination and a sequencing artifact. In a later analysis, a clonal expansion index was calculated for each public chain from normalized within-repertoire ranks of inferred template counts. In a later analysis, generation probabilities were computed with a VDJ recombination model fitted to out-of-frame rearrangements, and the resulting probabilities were checked against IGoR. Hypergeometric tests were used in a later analysis to score TCR-TCR, TCR-HLA and TCR-CMV co-occurrence, with a repertoire-size bias correction applied to the TCR pairs. False discovery rates were estimated in a later analysis by permuting HLA or CMV assignments 20 times. In a later analysis, co-occurring TCRs were grouped using DBSCAN, and TCRdist sequence similarity was added for clustering within HLA-allele-positive subsets. For co-occurrence clustering, repertoires with fewer than 30,000 or more than 120,000 public chains were excluded, along with five or six repertoires with anomalous nucleotide sharing. TCRdb limited this immuneACCESS table to in-frame rearrangements with V and J called. A share of clones is missing; checked studies link under half to unresolved V genes, and the rest is unexplained. The DNA was the basis for D and trimming; V, J and clone size are from that table. This sample comprises 150,000 to 200,000 clones, about 72% of them detected only once. The top ten clones comprise roughly 2.1% of the sample.

Remarks on this clone: Its antigen specificity is not known. Nothing much larger sits one base from this clone, and base qualities are not available.

The sequenced sample was PBMCs. This clonotype was obtained from a man aged 45 to 65 in good health and CMV-seropositive. The rearranged chain carries TRBV6-5 and TRBJ2-6; no D gene call is confident. CDR3 loop: CASTSNAAGANVLTF. The DNA is TGTGCCAGCACTTCCAATGCGGCTGGGGCCAACGTCCTGACTTTC.